Listed here are 13 T cell receptor beta chains from one sample, sequenced in a study of T cell responses to AZD1222 COVID-19 vaccine. Here immunoSEQ multiplex PCR was the method, and the copy in TCRdb shows in-frame clones only, minus some. The table records roughly 100,000 clones, roughly 87% of them present only once. The source material was peripheral blood, sampled on day 0 of AZD1222 vaccination. Every receptor here comes from an adult in good health.

The gene calls are TRBV6-2 or TRBV6-3 and TRBJ2-5; 10 positions match TRBD2. Trimming cost V 2 bases and J 2 bases; bases outside gene matches: 14. Germline assignment: CDR1 MNHEY and CDR2 SVGEGT. The CDR3 extends over 19 amino acids. Written as DNA, the CDR3 is TGTGCCAGCAGTTACCTTGCTGTTAGCGGGGGGTTAACACAAGAGACCCAGTACTTC. Its protein product is CASSYLAVSGGLTQETQYF.

V usage is TRBV7-2 and J usage is TRBJ1-3; D not resolved. This CDR3 region has 15 residues. Germline-derived CDR1 and CDR2 are SGHTA and FQGNSA. Trimming cost V 5 bases and J 2 bases, with 13 bases left between them. The CDR3 bases are TGTGCCAGCAGCCTCTCGGGGAGAACTGGAAACACCATATATTTT. Its protein product is CASSLSGRTGNTIYF.

The J gene is TRBJ1-1, the V gene TRBV7-2; D unresolved. Germline V CDR1 and CDR2: SGHTA, FQGNSA. Trimming cost V 3 bases and J 1 base, with 12 bases left between them. This CDR3 spans 15 amino acids. CDR3 amino acids: CASSFLGAGNTEAFF. In nucleotides, the CDR3 is TGTGCCAGCAGCTTTCTTGGTGCAGGGAACACTGAAGCTTTCTTT. Based on the CDR3 plus reference TRBV7-2 and TRBJ1-1, the full variable domain is GAGVSQSPSNKVTEKGKDVELRCDPISGHTALYWYRQSLGQGLEFLIYFQGNSAPDKSGLPSDRFSAERTGGSVSTLTIQRTQQEDSAVYLCASSFLGAGNTEAFFGQGTRLTVV.

The chain is built from TRBV6-5 and TRBJ1-5; D ambiguous. The CDR3 has 12 amino acids. Trimming took off 5 bases at V and 6 bases at J, with 8 bases between the two ends. Germline V gene sequence: CDR1 MNHEY, CDR2 SVGAGI. The CDR3, as DNA: TGTGCCAGCAGTCCCTATACTCAGCCCCAGCATTTT. Translation gives CASSPYTQPQHF.

The gene calls are TRBV19 and TRBJ1-2; TRBD1 agrees at 7 bases. The germline V gene encodes CDR1 LNHDA and CDR2 SQIVND (reference sequence). V lost 2 bases and J lost 8; bases outside the gene matches: 14. CDR3 length equals 16 residues. The CDR3 here is CASSIPKPRTGEGYTF. CDR3 nucleotide sequence: TGTGCCAGTAGTATACCAAAACCACGGACAGGAGAAGGCTACACCTTC.

This chain links TRBV7-2 with TRBJ1-5; D is perhaps TRBD1 (6 bases). Germline V gene sequence: CDR1 SGHTA, CDR2 FQGNSA. V lost 1 base, J lost 9 bases, and 13 bases lay in between. CDR3 length: 14 residues. The CDR3 nucleotides are TGTGCCAGCAGCTTAGAGAGGGGGAGTGTGCCCCAGCATTTT. Translation: CASSLERGSVPQHF. Based on the CDR3 plus reference TRBV7-2 and TRBJ1-5, the full variable domain is GAGVSQSPSNKVTEKGKDVELRCDPISGHTALYWYRQSLGQGLEFLIYFQGNSAPDKSGLPSDRFSAERTGGSVSTLTIQRTQQEDSAVYLCASSLERGSVPQHFGDGTRLSIL.

The V call is TRBV5-1, the J call TRBJ1-2, with unresolved D. In germline, CDR1 is SGHRS, CDR2 YFSETQ. V lost 3 bases to trimming and J lost 4 bases, with 10 bases between them. CDR3 length: 13 residues. Written as DNA, the CDR3 is TGCGCCAGCAGCTCCAATACTGCCTATGGCTACACCTTC. The encoded protein is CASSSNTAYGYTF.

The rearrangement joins TRBV12-3 or TRBV12-4 to TRBJ2-1; no clear D. V shed 1 base and J shed 14 bases, with 9 bases lying between them. The CDR3 is made up of 11 amino acids. The CDR3 bases are TGTGCCAGCAGTTTAGTACTACATAAGTTCTTC. Translation gives CASSLVLHKFF.

This clone was seen only a few times. The genes are TRBV30 and TRBJ2-1, with D perhaps TRBD1 (6 bases). Germline CDR1 is GTSNPN and CDR2 is SVGIG (reference sequence). CDR3 size: 14 residues. Trimming cost V 3 bases and J 2 bases, with 11 bases left between them. This chain's CDR3 is CAWRAPGAYNEQFF. The CDR3 DNA reads TGTGCCTGGAGGGCCCCAGGGGCCTACAATGAGCAGTTCTTC.

The rearrangement joins TRBV24-1 to TRBJ1-5; D might be TRBD1 (6 bases). The CDR3 loop spans 17 amino acids. Germline values: CDR1 KGHDR, CDR2 SFDVKD. V lost 1 base and J lost 2, with 14 bases in between. The CDR3 spells CATSDFNKTGRNQPQHF. Here the CDR3 DNA reads TGTGCCACCAGTGATTTCAACAAGACAGGCCGCAATCAGCCCCAGCATTTT.

In this sample, this clone turned up a few times. This chain connects TRBV18 to TRBJ2-7; 12 bases align to TRBD2. The CDR3 is 17 amino acids. The V gene's germline CDR1 is KGHSH and CDR2 LQKENI. V lost 2 bases, J lost 0 bases, and 5 bases stayed unmatched. The chain's CDR3 is CASSPSSGGESSYEQYF. The CDR3 DNA is TGTGCCAGCTCACCATCTAGCGGGGGGGAAAGCTCCTACGAGCAGTACTTC.

The V call is TRBV6-6, the J call TRBJ1-4; 12 bases are a match to TRBD1. The CDR3 has 16 amino acids. Germline V gene sequence: CDR1 MNHNY, CDR2 SVGAGI (reference sequence). The V and J ends lost 2 bases and 8 bases, in that order; junction bases with no gene match: 6. The CDR3 DNA reads TGTGCCAGCAGTTACCGTCCTGGGACAGGGGGCGAAAAACTGTTTTTT. As protein: CASSYRPGTGGEKLFF.

The rearrangement joins TRBV29-1 to TRBJ2-7; D gene unclear. Germline values: CDR1 SQVTM, CDR2 ANQGSEA. V lost 4 bases to trimming and J lost 6 bases, with 19 bases between them. There are 14 residues in the CDR3. The CDR3 loop reads CSVASSVGRLEQYF. CDR3 nucleotides: TGCAGCGTTGCTTCTTCCGTAGGGCGGCTCGAGCAGTACTTC.